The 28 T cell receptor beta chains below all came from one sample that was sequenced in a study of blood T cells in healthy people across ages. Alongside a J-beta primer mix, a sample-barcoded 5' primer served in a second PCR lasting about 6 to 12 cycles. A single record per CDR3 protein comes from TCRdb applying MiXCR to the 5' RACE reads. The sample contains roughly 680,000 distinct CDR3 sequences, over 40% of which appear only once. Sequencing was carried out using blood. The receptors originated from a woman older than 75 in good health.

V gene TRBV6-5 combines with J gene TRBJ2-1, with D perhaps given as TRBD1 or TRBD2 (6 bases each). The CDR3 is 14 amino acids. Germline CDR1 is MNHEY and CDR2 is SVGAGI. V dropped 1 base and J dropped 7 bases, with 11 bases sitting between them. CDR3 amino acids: CASSYWGASNEQFF. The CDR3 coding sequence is TGTGCCAGCAGTTACTGGGGGGCAAGTAATGAGCAGTTCTTC.

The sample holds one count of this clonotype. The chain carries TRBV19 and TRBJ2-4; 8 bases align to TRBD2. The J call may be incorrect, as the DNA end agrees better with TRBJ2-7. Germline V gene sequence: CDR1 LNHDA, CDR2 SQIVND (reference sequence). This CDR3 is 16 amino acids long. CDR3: CASSTLADTPPYEQYF. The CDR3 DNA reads TGTGCCAGTAGTACACTAGCGGACACACCCCCCTACGAGCAGTACTTC.

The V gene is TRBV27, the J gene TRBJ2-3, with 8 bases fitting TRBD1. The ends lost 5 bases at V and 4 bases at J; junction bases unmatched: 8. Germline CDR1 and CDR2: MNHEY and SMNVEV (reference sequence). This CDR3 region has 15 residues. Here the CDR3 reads CASSPYRGTADTQYF. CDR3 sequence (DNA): TGTGCCAGCAGTCCTTACAGGGGGACAGCAGATACGCAGTATTTT.

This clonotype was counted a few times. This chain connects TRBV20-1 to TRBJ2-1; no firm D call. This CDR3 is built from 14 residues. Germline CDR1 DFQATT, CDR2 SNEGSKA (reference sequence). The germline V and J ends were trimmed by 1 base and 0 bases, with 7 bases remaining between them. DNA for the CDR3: TGCAGTGCTAGAGTTATCGTCTCCTACAATGAGCAGTTCTTC. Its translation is CSARVIVSYNEQFF.

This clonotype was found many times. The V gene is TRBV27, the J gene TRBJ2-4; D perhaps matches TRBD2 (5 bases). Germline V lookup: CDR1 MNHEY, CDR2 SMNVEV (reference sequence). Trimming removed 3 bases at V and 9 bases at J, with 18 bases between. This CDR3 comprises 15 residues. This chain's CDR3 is CASSLGSGESRIQYF. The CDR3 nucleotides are TGTGCCAGCAGTTTGGGGTCCGGGGAAAGCCGCATTCAGTACTTC.

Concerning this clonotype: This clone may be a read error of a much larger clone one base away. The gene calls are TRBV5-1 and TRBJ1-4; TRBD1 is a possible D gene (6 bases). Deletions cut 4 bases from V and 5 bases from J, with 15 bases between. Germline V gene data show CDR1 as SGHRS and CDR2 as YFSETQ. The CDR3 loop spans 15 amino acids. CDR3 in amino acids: CASSGPGTLNEKLFF. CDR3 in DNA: TGCGCCAGCAGCGGGCCCGGGACACTAAATGAAAAACTGTTTTTT. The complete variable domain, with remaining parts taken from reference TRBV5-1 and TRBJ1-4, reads KAGVTQTPRYLIKTRGQQVTLSCSPISGHRSVSWYQQTPGQGLQFLFEYFSETQRNKGNFPGRFSGRQFSNSRSEMNVSTLELGDSALYLCASSGPGTLNEKLFFGSGTQLSVL.

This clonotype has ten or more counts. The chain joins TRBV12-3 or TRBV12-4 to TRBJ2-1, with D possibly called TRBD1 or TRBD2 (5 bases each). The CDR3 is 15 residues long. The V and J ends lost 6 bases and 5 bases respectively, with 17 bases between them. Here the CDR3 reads CASRLIRDQNNEQFF. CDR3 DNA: TGTGCCAGCAGACTGATCCGGGACCAAAACAATGAGCAGTTCTTC.

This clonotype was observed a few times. The CDR3 reads CASRPRGQGARLNEQFF. The DNA for the CDR3 is TGTGCCAGCAGACCCCGGGGACAGGGGGCGCGTCTTAATGAGCAGTTCTTC. This chain uses TRBV12-3 or TRBV12-4 with TRBJ2-1, with 12 bases aligning to TRBD1. The CDR3 contains 17 residues. The J segment lost 7 bases and the V segment lost 6 bases, leaving 13 bases of the junction unmatched.

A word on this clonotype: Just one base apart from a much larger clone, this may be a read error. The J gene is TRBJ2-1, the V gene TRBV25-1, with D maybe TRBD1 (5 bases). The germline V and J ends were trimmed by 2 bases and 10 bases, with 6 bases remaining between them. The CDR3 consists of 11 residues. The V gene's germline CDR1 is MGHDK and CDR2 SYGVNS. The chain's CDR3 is CASSERQEQFF. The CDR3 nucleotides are TGTGCCAGCAGTGAAAGACAGGAGCAGTTCTTC.

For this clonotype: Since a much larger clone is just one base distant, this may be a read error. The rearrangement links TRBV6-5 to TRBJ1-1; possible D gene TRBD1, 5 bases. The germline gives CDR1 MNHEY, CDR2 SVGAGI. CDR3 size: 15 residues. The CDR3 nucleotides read TGTTCCAGCAGTTACCTGGGGGGGACGAGCACTGAAGCTTTCTTT. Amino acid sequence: CSSSYLGGTSTEAFF.

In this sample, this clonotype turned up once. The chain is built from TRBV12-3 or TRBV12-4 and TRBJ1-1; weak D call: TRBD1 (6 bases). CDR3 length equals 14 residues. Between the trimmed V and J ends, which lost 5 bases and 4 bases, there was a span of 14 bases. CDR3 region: CASSVKGGVTEAFF. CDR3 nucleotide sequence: TGTGCCAGCAGTGTGAAGGGGGGAGTCACTGAAGCTTTCTTT.

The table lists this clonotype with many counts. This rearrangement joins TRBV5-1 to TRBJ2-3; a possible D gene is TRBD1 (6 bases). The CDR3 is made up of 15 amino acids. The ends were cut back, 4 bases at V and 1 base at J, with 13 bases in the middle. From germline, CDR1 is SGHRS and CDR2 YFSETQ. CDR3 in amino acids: CASSAQGGGTDTQYF. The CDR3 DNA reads TGCGCCAGCAGCGCACAGGGTGGAGGCACAGATACGCAGTATTTT.

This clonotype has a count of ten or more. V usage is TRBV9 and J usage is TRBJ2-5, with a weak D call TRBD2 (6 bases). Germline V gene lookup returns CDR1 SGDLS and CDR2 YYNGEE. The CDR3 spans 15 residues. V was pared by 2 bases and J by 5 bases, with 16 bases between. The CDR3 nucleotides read TGTGCCAGCAGCGTGGAGGGAGGCCGCTATGAGACCCAGTACTTC. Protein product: CASSVEGGRYETQYF.

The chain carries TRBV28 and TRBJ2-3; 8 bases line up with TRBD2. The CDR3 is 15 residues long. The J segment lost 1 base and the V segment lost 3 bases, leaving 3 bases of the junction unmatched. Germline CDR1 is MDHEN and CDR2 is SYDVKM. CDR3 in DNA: TGTGCCAGCAGTTTGTCGACTAGCGGCACAGATACGCAGTATTTT. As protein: CASSLSTSGTDTQYF. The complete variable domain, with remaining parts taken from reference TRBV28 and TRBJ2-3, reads DVKVTQSSRYLVKRTGEKVFLECVQDMDHENMFWYRQDPGLGLRLIYFSYDVKMKEKGDIPEGYSVSREKKERFSLILESASTNQTSMYLCASSLSTSGTDTQYFGPGTRLTVL.

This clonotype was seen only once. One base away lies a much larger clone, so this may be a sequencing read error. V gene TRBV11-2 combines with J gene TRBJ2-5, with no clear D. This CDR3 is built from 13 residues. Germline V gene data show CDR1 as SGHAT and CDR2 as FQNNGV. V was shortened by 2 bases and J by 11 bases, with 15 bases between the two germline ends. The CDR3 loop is CASSLLAYNEQYF. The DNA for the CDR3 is TGTGCCAGCAGCTTATTGGCGTACAATGAGCAGTACTTC.

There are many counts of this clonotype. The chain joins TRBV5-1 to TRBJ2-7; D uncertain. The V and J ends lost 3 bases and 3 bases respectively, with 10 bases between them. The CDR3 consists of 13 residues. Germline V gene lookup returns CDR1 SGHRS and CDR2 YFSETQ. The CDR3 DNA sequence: TGCGCCAGCAGCTCTCTCGCGGACTACGAGCAGTACTTC. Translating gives CASSSLADYEQYF.

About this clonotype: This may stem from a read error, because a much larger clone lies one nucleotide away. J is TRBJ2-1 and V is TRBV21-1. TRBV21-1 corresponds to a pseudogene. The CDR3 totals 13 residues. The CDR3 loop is CTSSKETFQAEFF. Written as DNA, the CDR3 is TGTACCAGCAGCAAAGAAACGTTCCAGGCTGAGTTCTTC.

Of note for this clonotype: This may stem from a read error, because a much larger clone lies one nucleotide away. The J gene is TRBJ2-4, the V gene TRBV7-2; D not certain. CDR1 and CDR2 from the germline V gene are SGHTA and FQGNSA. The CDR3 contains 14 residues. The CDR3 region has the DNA TGTGCCAGCAGCTTGGCTATAGCCAAAAGCATTCAGTACTTC. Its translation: CASSLAIAKSIQYF.

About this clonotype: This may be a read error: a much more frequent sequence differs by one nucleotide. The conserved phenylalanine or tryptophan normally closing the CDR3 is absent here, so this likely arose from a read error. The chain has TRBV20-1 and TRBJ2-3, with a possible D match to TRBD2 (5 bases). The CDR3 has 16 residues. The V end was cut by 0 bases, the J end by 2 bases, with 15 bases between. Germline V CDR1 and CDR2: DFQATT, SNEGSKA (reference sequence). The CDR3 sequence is CSARDREAIYTDTQYV. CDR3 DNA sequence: TGCAGTGCTAGAGATCGGGAAGCCATCTACACAGATACGCAGTATGTT.

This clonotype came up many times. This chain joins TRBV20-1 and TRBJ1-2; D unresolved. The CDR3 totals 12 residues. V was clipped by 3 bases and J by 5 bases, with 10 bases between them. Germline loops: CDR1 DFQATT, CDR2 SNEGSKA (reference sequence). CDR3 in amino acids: CSASSEHYGYTF. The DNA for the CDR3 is TGCAGTGCTAGTTCGGAGCATTATGGCTACACCTTC.

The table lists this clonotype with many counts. CDR3 sequence: CASMTEETQYF. The CDR3 DNA is TGTGCCAGCATGACAGAAGAGACCCAGTACTTC. The V call is TRBV2, the J call TRBJ2-5, with a possible D match to TRBD1 (5 bases). Per germline, CDR1 SNHLY and CDR2 FYNNEI. The CDR3 extends over 11 amino acids. Trimming shortened V by 7 bases and J by 3 bases, and 6 bases separated the two germline ends.

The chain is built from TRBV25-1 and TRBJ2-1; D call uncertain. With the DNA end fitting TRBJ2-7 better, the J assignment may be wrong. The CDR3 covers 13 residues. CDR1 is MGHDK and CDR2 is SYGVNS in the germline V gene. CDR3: CASSVLGYNEQYF. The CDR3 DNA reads TGTGCCAGCAGTGTATTGGGGTACAATGAGCAGTACTTC.

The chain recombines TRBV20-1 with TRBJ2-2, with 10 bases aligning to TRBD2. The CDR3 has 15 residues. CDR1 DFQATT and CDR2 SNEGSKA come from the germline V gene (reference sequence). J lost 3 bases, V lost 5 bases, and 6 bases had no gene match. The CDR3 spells CSAPGLADYTGELFF. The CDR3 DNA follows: TGCAGTGCTCCTGGACTAGCGGATTACACCGGGGAGCTGTTTTTT.

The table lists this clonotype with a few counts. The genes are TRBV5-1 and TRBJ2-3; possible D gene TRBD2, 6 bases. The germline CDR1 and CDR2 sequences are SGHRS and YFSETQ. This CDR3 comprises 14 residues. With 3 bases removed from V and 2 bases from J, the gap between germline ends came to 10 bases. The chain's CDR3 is CASSSADYTDTQYF. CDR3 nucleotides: TGCGCCAGCAGCTCCGCGGACTACACAGATACGCAGTATTTT.

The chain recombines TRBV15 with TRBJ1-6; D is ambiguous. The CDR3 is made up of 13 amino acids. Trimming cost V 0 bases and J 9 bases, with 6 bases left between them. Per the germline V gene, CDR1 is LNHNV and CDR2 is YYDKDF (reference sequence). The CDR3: CATSRDLSSPLHF. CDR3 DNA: TGTGCCACCAGCAGAGATCTTAGTTCACCCCTCCACTTT.

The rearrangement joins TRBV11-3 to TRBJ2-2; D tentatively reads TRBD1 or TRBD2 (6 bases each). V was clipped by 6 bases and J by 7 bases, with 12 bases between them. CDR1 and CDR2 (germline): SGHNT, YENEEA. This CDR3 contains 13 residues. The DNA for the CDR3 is TGTGCCAGCAGAAGAGGGGGGTACGGGGAGCTGTTTTTT. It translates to CASRRGGYGELFF.

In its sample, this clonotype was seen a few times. The chain's CDR3 is CASSQPGQGGYGYTF. Here the CDR3 DNA reads TGTGCCAGCAGCCAACCGGGACAGGGAGGCTATGGCTACACCTTC. This chain links TRBV3-1 with TRBJ1-2; 9 bases agree with TRBD1. Germline assignment: CDR1 LGHDT and CDR2 YNNKEL (reference sequence). V gave up 2 bases and J gave up 4 bases; unmatched junction bases: 5. This CDR3 spans 15 amino acids.

The CDR3 here is CSVTSGSRTGELFF. CDR3 nucleotides: TGCAGTGTGACTAGCGGGAGTCGGACCGGGGAGCTGTTTTTT. The chain combines TRBV20-1 with TRBJ2-2, with TRBD2 identical over 12 bases. V lost 7 bases, J lost 5 bases, and 5 bases stayed unmatched. The V gene's germline CDR1 is DFQATT and CDR2 SNEGSKA (reference sequence). The CDR3 is 14 amino acids.